This TCR beta chain was found in a study of CD8 T cells in Susac syndrome. As for the study in general: Roughly six sequenced Susac syndrome patients had clinically active disease, while roughly 8 were in remission. Study-level findings and limits: By the study's own acknowledgment, its TCR sequencing and HLA analysis included relatively few individuals.

This clonotype has a handful of counts. Antigen: not known. Random hexamers served to reverse transcribe roughly 0.45 to 1 ug RNA. Amplification of TCR beta CDR3 across 54 Vbeta and 13 Jbeta was performed with immunoSEQ multiplex PCR. TCRdb reprocessed the immunoSEQ multiplex PCR reads via MiXCR and lists one record per CDR3 protein. The sample consists of about 180,000 distinct CDR3 sequences, around 94% of them appearing once. FACS enriched CD8+ TEMRA cells, while bulk CD8+ and CD4+ were negatively isolated. CDR1 LGHDT and CDR2 YNNKEL come from the germline V gene (reference sequence). V shed 3 bases, J shed 2 bases, and the junction held 2 bases outside the gene matches. The CDR3 spans 14 residues.

V gene TRBV3-1 combines with J gene TRBJ2-7; TRBD2 aligns across 9 bases. The specimen was CD4+ T cells from PBMCs. The receptor's source is a human donor with Susac syndrome. The CDR3 region is CASSQTSGAYEQYF. As DNA, the CDR3 is TGTGCCAGCAGCCAGACTAGCGGTGCCTACGAGCAGTACTTC.